This TCR beta chain was sequenced for a study of blood T cell repertoires in COVID-19. About the research overall: In each case, the material was cDNA or gDNA derived from T cells, B-cell-depleted T cells, or PBMCs.

TCRdb's table, derived via immunoSEQ multiplex PCR, lists solely in-frame clones and lacks some. Of 250,000 or so clones listed, over 80% are singletons. Exposed volunteers were people who met a COVID-19 case within 2 weeks before study entry. CDR1 and CDR2 (germline): LGHNT, FRNRAP. V lost 5 bases and J lost 0, with 17 bases in between. This CDR3 has 16 amino acids. This chain connects TRBV12-5 to TRBJ2-7; tentatively, D is TRBD1 (6 bases). Source material: PBMCs or T cells enriched from blood (not recorded which). This TCR came from a woman aged 30 to 39 who had been exposed to COVID-19. CDR3 loop: CASGTSLGGSSYEQYF. The CDR3 DNA sequence: TGTGCTAGTGGTACCTCTTTAGGGGGTTCCTCCTACGAGCAGTACTTC.